Given below is one T cell receptor (beta chain) in context. The clone's antigen remains unknown. Base-call qualities are not available, and no considerably larger clone is one nucleotide away. Using the deep immunoSEQ assay, TCR CDR3 regions were amplified from genomic DNA by multiplex PCR. Extracted genomic DNA from each cell subset was distributed evenly across all wells of several immunoSEQ 96-well plates, and each plate was treated as a replicate. For sorted subsets, each replicate PCR was loaded with about 0.2 ug genomic DNA, equivalent to 25,000 to 35,000 T cell genomes. Purified libraries were quantified with a Qubit 3.0 fluorometer, sized on a Bioanalyzer 2100, and re-quantified with the KAPA Library Quantification kit. Each immunoSEQ 96-well plate was sequenced on its own single-read 150-cycle Illumina NextSeq 550 flow cell. The published analysis was carried out like this. The immunoSEQ output contained only junctional sequences without quality scores, so filtering could not match that applied to full-length reads. To assign V/J genes and CDR3, sequences were annotated against IMGT germline references using PyIR, a Python wrapper for IgBLAST v1.9. Reads with weak V/J assignments (E-value above 1e-6), missing CDR3, stop codons, out-of-frame junctions, or ambiguous translated residues were removed. V3J clonotypes were defined as sequences sharing the same inferred V gene, J gene, and CDR3 amino acid sequence. The percentage overlap between two repertoires was calculated by dividing the number of shared unique clonotypes by the size of the smaller repertoire. Repertoire richness was assessed with RTK rarefaction, the Chao1 estimator, and Recon v2.1 estimates of unobserved clonotypes. Generation probabilities for all TCRbeta clonotypes obtained by the gDNA method from a few donors were computed using OLGA. The immuneACCESS repertoire file appears here via TCRdb, limited to in-frame rearrangements. These files lack a portion of the clones; in checked studies, under half of the deficit traces to unresolved V genes, and the cause of the others is not known. V, J and clone size are those of that table, while D and trimming were read from the DNA. For this sample the table gives approximately 100,000 clones, of which roughly 66% were detected only once. Jointly, the top ten make up approximately 23% of the sample.

This record comes from a study of shared clonotypes between healthy human individuals (dated by TCRdb to the early 2020s). Regarding the study in general: Three men and two women, aged 18 to 49 years, made up the cohort. For each donor, CD4 naive and CD4 memory were each run on three plates, CD8 naive on two plates, and CD8 memory on one plate. To estimate repertoire size and how much clonotype sharing occurs between individuals, the study deeply sequenced the blood TCR repertoires of several healthy adults. To increase sequencing depth and limit assay-specific biases, TCR repertoire library preparation and sequencing were carried out by different laboratories using diverse techniques. Per donor, leukapheresis produced somewhere between about 0.85 and 8.9 billion PBMCs.

The CDR3 runs 15 residues from the cysteine to the phenylalanine. Only the CDR3 DNA stays, 45 bases, in frame from base 1. The trim is 2 bases for V and 10 bases for J, with a gap of 18 bases between the germline ends. As encoded in the germline V gene (reference sequence), CDR1 is LNHNV while CDR2 is YYDKDF. Donors were healthy HIV-negative adults with no recently reported acute infections or vaccinations. Every donor was a Caucasian adult residing in Nashville, Tennessee, USA. CD8 memory samples were composed of magnetically selected CD45RO+ cells combined with CCR7-negative CD45RA+ effector memory (TemRA) cells. After blood collection by leukapheresis, PBMCs were isolated using Ficoll-Histopaque density gradient centrifugation and then cryopreserved in the vapor phase of liquid nitrogen. Analytical flow cytometry was used to check the purity and quantity of every magnetically sorted T cell population. Each sorted fraction had its genomic DNA isolated and then quantified by UV absorbance on a Nanodrop 2000c.

Broader findings and caveats from the paper: Sampling was limited to blood, and TCR repertoires in tissue likely differ from TCR repertoires in blood. Even with the large sequencing depth, rarefaction of the sorted-subset datasets indicated that sequencing was incomplete. Across a handful of donors, approximately 5% of naive CD4, roughly 3.8% of naive CD8, under 2.5% of memory CD4, and roughly 0.41% of memory CD8 clonotypes were shared. Naive subsets generally had larger estimated clonotype richness than memory subsets. Higher generation probabilities were observed for clonotypes shared by all four sorted-subset donors than for non-shared clonotypes. Pairwise subsampling indicated that sequencing depth was expected to affect the degree of clonotype sharing among donors. Because the study included only a small number of donors, the genetic and exposure-history diversity represented was limited.

The receptor was isolated from a woman in her twenties or thirties in good health. The chain employs TRBV15 and TRBJ2-1; the D gene assignment is ambiguous. The sample consisted of memory CD8+ T cells sorted from blood. This sample's cell subset or site label indicates: CD45RO+ cells pooled with CCR7-negative TemRA cells. CDR3 sequence: CATSRLPLVPGEQFF. In nucleotide form, the sequence is TGTGCCACCAGCAGATTGCCCCTCGTCCCCGGGGAGCAGTTCTTC.